What follows are 7 T cell receptor beta chains derived from one specimen sequenced in a study of tumor-infiltrating lymphocytes in localized non-small cell lung cancer (dated by TCRdb to the early 2020s). Libraries were made using the immunoSEQ multiplex PCR assay. Imported from immuneACCESS, the table was reduced by TCRdb to in-frame sequences with V and J called. These copies leave out some clones; in studies compared against another copy, an unresolved V gene accounts for under half, and the cause of the remainder is not known. The sample profile shows approximately 9,500 clones; around 72% of them were found once. The ten top clones hold under 15% of the sample. Specimen: lung tumor tissue. The origin of the receptors is a human donor with non-small cell lung cancer.

The rearrangement joins TRBV5-1 to TRBJ2-3, with D perhaps matching TRBD1 or TRBD2 (5 bases each). CDR3 size: 16 residues. Per germline, CDR1 SGHRS and CDR2 YFSETQ. Trimming left V 0 bases short and J 4 bases short, with 15 bases between. In DNA, the CDR3 is TGCGCCAGCAGCTTGGAACCCGGGGACGCGCCAGATACGCAGTATTTT. It translates to CASSLEPGDAPDTQYF.

The CDR3 sequence is CASSLGQGVTPLHF. The CDR3 nucleotides read TGCGCCAGCAGCCTCGGACAGGGGGTTACACCCCTCCACTTT. J is TRBJ1-6 and V is TRBV5-1; TRBD1 agrees at 10 bases. The CDR3 extends over 14 amino acids. J gave up 11 bases and V 4 bases, and 6 bases lay outside the gene matches. The V gene's germline CDR1 is SGHRS and CDR2 YFSETQ.

V gene TRBV7-2 combines with J gene TRBJ1-2; 8 bases match TRBD1. With 5 bases clipped from V and 7 bases from J, the junction kept 15 bases outside the gene matches. From germline, CDR1 is SGHTA and CDR2 FQGNSA. The CDR3 contains 16 residues. CDR3 coding DNA: TGTGCCAGCAGCGAACTCCAGGCAGGGGGCCCCCGTGGCTACACCTTC. Its protein product is CASSELQAGGPRGYTF.

This clone occurred a few times. The chain links TRBV4-3 to TRBJ1-6; D not certain. Germline CDR1 reads LGHNA; CDR2 reads YSLEER. This CDR3 is built from 17 residues. Trimming took 4 bases from V and 8 from J, leaving 21 bases between them. CDR3 coding DNA: TGCGCCAGCAGCCCCCCCTGGAGGGATCGGAGTTATTCACCCCTCCACTTT. It is translated as CASSPPWRDRSYSPLHF.

The chain's CDR3 is CASSRRVNGDTEAFF. CDR3 nucleotides: TGTGCCAGCAGCCGTCGGGTGAACGGGGACACTGAAGCTTTCTTT. The rearrangement links TRBV11-2 to TRBJ1-1; the D is unclear. The germline V gene has CDR1 SGHAT and CDR2 FQNNGV. The V end was cut by 5 bases, the J end by 3 bases, with 16 bases between. The CDR3 spans 15 residues. Based on the CDR3 plus reference TRBV11-2 and TRBJ1-1, the full variable domain is EAGVAQSPRYKIIEKRQSVAFWCNPISGHATLYWYQQILGQGPKLLIQFQNNGVVDDSQLPKDRFSAERLKGVDSTLKIQPAKLEDSAVYLCASSRRVNGDTEAFFGQGTRLTVV.

By proportion, this clone is large. The chain recombines TRBV5-1 with TRBJ2-1; 8 nucleotides agree with TRBD1. The CDR3 has 15 residues. Germline trimming cut 3 bases from V and 4 bases from J; bases unmatched to any gene: 6. The germline V gene encodes CDR1 SGHRS and CDR2 YFSETQ. The CDR3 DNA sequence: TGCGCCAGCAGCTCCGCAGGGGGCGAGTACAATGAGCAGTTCTTC. Translation gives CASSSAGGEYNEQFF.

The CDR3 DNA follows: TGCGCCATCCAGGACGCAAAGGAGCGGAGCACAGATACGCAGTATTTT. Translated: CAIQDAKERSTDTQYF. The V gene is TRBV10-2, the J gene TRBJ2-3, with D possibly matching TRBD2 (5 bases). Trimming shortened V by 10 bases and J by 0 bases, and 20 bases separated the two germline ends. Germline-derived CDR1 and CDR2 are WSHSY and SAAADI. The CDR3 has 16 amino acids.